These 30 T cell receptor beta chains came from one sample sequenced in a study of T cell responses to AZD1222 COVID-19 vaccine. Profiling relied on immunoSEQ multiplex PCR, and the TCRdb table lists in-frame clones only, not all of them. Of tens of thousands of clones listed, roughly 82% are singletons. The starting material was peripheral blood, obtained on day 0 of AZD1222 vaccination. The receptors come from an adult in good health.

Comment on this clone: The sample has other DNA sequences that encode this CDR3 too. This chain joins TRBV5-1 and TRBJ2-1; D remains ambiguous. V was shortened by 4 bases and J by 1 base, with 6 bases between the two germline ends. Looked up from germline, CDR1 is SGHRS and CDR2 is YFSETQ. There are 13 residues in the CDR3. The CDR3 loop is CASSPGSYNEQFF. CDR3 in DNA: TGCGCCAGCAGCCCTGGGTCCTACAATGAGCAGTTCTTC.

The rearrangement joins TRBV6-6 to TRBJ2-6, with D possibly being TRBD1 (5 bases). This CDR3 comprises 16 residues. V lost 5 bases, J lost 1 base, and 12 bases lay in between. Looked up from germline, CDR1 is MNHNY and CDR2 is SVGAGI (reference sequence). CDR3 sequence (DNA): TGTGCCAGCAGTCCCACAGGAGTTTCTGGGGCCAACGTCCTGACTTTC. Its protein product is CASSPTGVSGANVLTF.

The chain combines TRBV7-2 with TRBJ2-1; no reliable D call. Germline V gene lookup returns CDR1 SGHTA and CDR2 FQGNSA. The CDR3 is 13 amino acids. The V end was cut by 6 bases, the J end by 12 bases, with 18 bases between. Here the CDR3 reads CASSREDRAPQFF. The DNA for the CDR3 is TGTGCCAGCAGTCGAGAGGACCGGGCGCCGCAGTTCTTC.

The chain links TRBV27 to TRBJ1-5; perhaps TRBD1 as D (6 bases). Germline V gene lookup returns CDR1 MNHEY and CDR2 SMNVEV (reference sequence). CDR3 length: 15 residues. V dropped 5 bases and J dropped 2 bases, with 13 bases sitting between them. The CDR3 coding sequence is TGTGCCAGCAGTCCACAGGGTTTCGGCAATCAGCCCCAGCATTTT. It yields the protein CASSPQGFGNQPQHF.

The rearrangement links TRBV9 to TRBJ2-3; the D gene is possibly TRBD1 (6 bases). CDR3 length: 13 amino acids. V lost 7 bases and J 2 bases, leaving 11 bases between the germline ends. CDR1 is SGDLS and CDR2 is YYNGEE in the germline V gene. CDR3 sequence: CASGGHPTDTQYF. The CDR3 nucleotides are TGTGCCAGCGGGGGCCACCCCACAGATACGCAGTATTTT.

The chain employs TRBV7-8 and TRBJ2-1; D perhaps matches TRBD2 (6 bases). The CDR3 consists of 17 residues. Trimming pared 5 bases from V and 0 bases from J, leaving 17 bases between. CDR1 is SGHVS, CDR2 FQNEAQ, per germline. This CDR3 reads CASSPAGRRSSYNEQFF. CDR3 DNA: TGTGCCAGCAGCCCGGCGGGGCGGAGAAGCTCCTACAATGAGCAGTTCTTC.

This clone was observed a few times. The CDR3 region is CASSSDGDVAYEQYF. As DNA, the CDR3 is TGTGCCAGCAGCTCAGACGGGGACGTAGCCTACGAGCAGTACTTC. The chain carries TRBV4-2 and TRBJ2-7; the D gene could be TRBD1 or TRBD2 (5 bases each). V dropped 5 bases and J dropped 2 bases, with 16 bases sitting between them. Germline lookup yields CDR1 LGHNA and CDR2 YNFKEQ. The CDR3 sequence is 15 residues long.

V usage is TRBV7-9 and J usage is TRBJ2-5; a weak D match, TRBD2 (6 bases). In germline, CDR1 is SEHNR, CDR2 FQNEAQ (reference sequence). CDR3 size: 14 residues. Deletions cut 6 bases from V and 2 bases from J, with 13 bases between. In DNA, the CDR3 is TGTGCCAGCAGTTCGGGACTCGTACAAGAGACCCAGTACTTC. As protein: CASSSGLVQETQYF.

The chain combines TRBV19 with TRBJ1-2; tentative D call: TRBD1 (5 bases). Trimming took off 5 bases at V and 1 base at J, with 14 bases between the two ends. Germline loops: CDR1 LNHDA, CDR2 SQIVND (reference sequence). CDR3 length equals 15 residues. The CDR3 sequence is CASSVRDRRNYGYTF. The CDR3 DNA sequence: TGTGCCAGTAGTGTACGGGACCGACGTAACTATGGCTACACCTTC.

This clone was seen a single time. This chain joins TRBV5-4 and TRBJ2-7, with 9 bases identical to TRBD2. Germline assignment: CDR1 SGHNT and CDR2 YYREEE (reference sequence). The CDR3 has 17 residues. V lost 4 bases to trimming and J lost 0 bases; unmatched junction nucleotides: 11. CDR3 nucleotide sequence: TGTGCCAGCAGCGACCCTCGCGGGAGGGATCCCTCCTACGAGCAGTACTTC. Translation: CASSDPRGRDPSYEQYF.

The rearrangement joins TRBV15 to TRBJ1-5, with 9 nucleotides matching TRBD1. Germline V gene sequence: CDR1 LNHNV, CDR2 YYDKDF (reference sequence). CDR3 size: 16 residues. The junction had 11 bases not matched to a gene; V was cut back by 8 bases and J by 3 bases. The CDR3 DNA sequence: TGTGCCACCGGATATGGACAGGGGAGCCCCAATCAGCCCCAGCATTTT. Its protein product is CATGYGQGSPNQPQHF. Looking up the rest from reference TRBV15 and TRBJ1-5 gives the full variable domain: DAMVIQNPRYQVTQFGKPVTLSCSQTLNHNVMYWYQQKSSQAPKLLFHYYDKDFNNEADTPDNFQSRRPNTSFCFLDIRSPGLGDTAMYLCATGYGQGSPNQPQHFGDGTRLSIL.

The CDR3 loop is CAIPPGVSNEKLFF. CDR3 nucleotides: TGTGCCATCCCTCCAGGGGTATCTAATGAAAAACTGTTTTTT. The chain recombines TRBV10-3 with TRBJ1-4; the D gene is possibly TRBD1 (6 bases). There are 14 residues in the CDR3. The germline V gene has CDR1 ENHRY and CDR2 SYGVKD. Trimming pared 8 bases from V and 3 bases from J, leaving 13 bases between.

The chain carries TRBV5-6 and TRBJ2-2; D tentatively fits TRBD1 or TRBD2 (5 bases each). V lost 0 bases to trimming and J lost 7 bases, with 10 bases between them. The germline V gene has CDR1 SGHDT and CDR2 YYEEEE. The CDR3 loop spans 14 amino acids. CDR3 sequence (DNA): TGTGCCAGCAGCTTGGGGCAGGGAGTCGGGGAGCTGTTTTTT. It yields the protein CASSLGQGVGELFF.

The sample holds one count of this clone. The rearrangement joins TRBV19 to TRBJ1-4; D might be TRBD1 (6 bases). This CDR3 has 14 amino acids. In germline, CDR1 is LNHDA, CDR2 SQIVND (reference sequence). Trimming took off 7 bases at V and 6 bases at J, with 15 bases between the two ends. This CDR3 is CASTTFSGDEKLFF. DNA for the CDR3: TGTGCCAGTACCACCTTCTCAGGGGATGAAAAACTGTTTTTT.

The chain couples TRBV19 to TRBJ2-1, with 9 bases aligning to TRBD2. Germline CDR1 is LNHDA and CDR2 is SQIVND (reference sequence). With V trimmed by 6 bases and J by 7 bases, 7 bases remained unmatched. This CDR3 has 14 residues. In DNA form, the CDR3 reads TGTGCCAGTAGCAGTAGCGGGGGACCTAATGAGCAGTTCTTC. This sequence encodes CASSSSGGPNEQFF. The full variable domain, rest sourced from reference TRBV19 and TRBJ2-1, is DGGITQSPKYLFRKEGQNVTLSCEQNLNHDAMYWYRQDPGQGLRLIYYSQIVNDFQKGDIAEGYSVSREKKESFPLTVTSAQKNPTAFYLCASSSSGGPNEQFFGPGTRLTVL.

The chain has TRBV3-1 (or the pseudogene TRBV3-2) and TRBJ1-4; the D is unclear. This CDR3 has 14 residues. Between the trimmed V and J ends, which lost 4 bases and 12 bases, there was a span of 18 bases. From germline, CDR1 is LGHDT and CDR2 YNNKEL (reference sequence). For the CDR3, the DNA is TGTGCCAGCAGCCCCCCTAGTGAGCCCGCGGAACTGTTTTTT. It yields the protein CASSPPSEPAELFF.

This clone has a single count. The chain combines TRBV6-6 with TRBJ1-4; 7 nucleotides match TRBD1. V trimming: 5 bases; J trimming: 6 bases; junction bases outside the gene matches: 18. This CDR3 contains 18 residues. The germline CDR1 and CDR2 sequences are MNHNY and SVGAGI (reference sequence). Here the CDR3 DNA reads TGTGCCAGCAGTCGTACGGGAAGGGGGCGCCGGTCCGATGAAAAACTGTTTTTT. It encodes CASSRTGRGRRSDEKLFF.

This chain joins TRBV7-6 and TRBJ1-6; no firm D call. The CDR3 runs to 14 residues. With 5 bases removed from V and 7 bases from J, the gap between germline ends came to 12 bases. The germline V gene has CDR1 SGHVS and CDR2 FNYEAQ. The CDR3 region is CASSLNSINSPLHF. The CDR3 DNA sequence: TGTGCCAGCAGCCTTAATTCCATAAATTCACCCCTCCACTTT.

This clone was seen a single time. This chain connects TRBV10-3 to TRBJ2-3; maybe TRBD2 (6 bases). The CDR3 is 13 amino acids. Per the germline V gene, CDR1 is ENHRY and CDR2 is SYGVKD. Trimming pared 10 bases from V and 10 bases from J, leaving 21 bases between. CDR3 sequence reads: CATLSGVPGAQYF. CDR3 DNA sequence: TGTGCCACCCTTAGCGGCGTGCCCGGGGCGCAGTATTTT.

The CDR3: CATSRDGTDQQFF. The CDR3 DNA reads TGTGCCACCAGCAGAGATGGCACGGACCAGCAGTTCTTC. V gene TRBV15 combines with J gene TRBJ2-1; D ambiguous. Trimming took off 0 bases at V and 11 bases at J, with 11 bases between the two ends. The CDR3 runs to 13 residues. Looked up from germline, CDR1 is LNHNV and CDR2 is YYDKDF (reference sequence).

The rearrangement links TRBV4-1 to TRBJ1-1; D remains unclear. Germline values: CDR1 MGHRA, CDR2 YSYEKL. The V end lost 5 bases, the J end lost 5 bases, and 9 bases lay between the germline ends. This CDR3 comprises 12 residues. The CDR3 reads CASSRGGTEAFF. For the CDR3, the DNA is TGCGCCAGCAGCAGAGGAGGGACTGAAGCTTTCTTT.

The chain employs TRBV28 and TRBJ1-5; the D is unclear. Germline CDR1 MDHEN, CDR2 SYDVKM. CDR3 length equals 15 residues. Between the trimmed V and J ends, which lost 6 bases and 0 bases, there was a span of 12 bases. CDR3 in DNA: TGTGCCAGCAGGACGAAGTTTTATAGCAATCAGCCCCAGCATTTT. This codes for CASRTKFYSNQPQHF.

The chain links TRBV7-8 to TRBJ1-1; D may be TRBD1 (5 bases). CDR1 is SGHVS and CDR2 is FQNEAQ in the germline V gene. The CDR3 has 15 amino acids. Trimming shortened V by 7 bases and J by 0 bases, and 15 bases separated the two germline ends. CDR3 in DNA: TGTGCCAGCATCCCCCCAGGGTCAATGAACACTGAAGCTTTCTTT. Translating it yields CASIPPGSMNTEAFF.

This clone was recorded once. CDR3 DNA sequence: TGCGCCAGCAGCCTTGGCTCCGGAGATGAAAAACTGTTTTTT. Encoded protein: CASSLGSGDEKLFF. J is TRBJ1-4 and V is TRBV5-1, with D hard to call. CDR3 size: 14 residues. Germline CDR1 and CDR2: SGHRS and YFSETQ. Trimming removed 4 bases at V and 6 bases at J, with 13 bases between.

The gene calls are TRBV7-9 and TRBJ2-3, with TRBD2 matching 11 bases. V dropped 7 bases and J dropped 7; count of bases not matched to a gene: 16. Per germline, CDR1 SEHNR and CDR2 FQNEAQ (reference sequence). The CDR3 consists of 17 residues. CDR3 in amino acids: CASKPGLADTSGYTQYF. In DNA form, the CDR3 reads TGTGCCAGCAAACCGGGACTAGCGGACACTAGCGGTTATACGCAGTATTTT.

This clone was detected only once. The genes are TRBV6-5 and TRBJ1-4, with 7 bases matching TRBD1. This CDR3 has 14 amino acids. Per germline, CDR1 MNHEY and CDR2 SVGAGI. Germline trimming cut 7 bases from V and 7 bases from J; bases unmatched to any gene: 9. CDR3 in amino acids: CASKAGTAGEKLFF. CDR3 coding DNA: TGTGCCAGCAAGGCCGGGACAGCGGGTGAAAAACTGTTTTTT.

The chain has TRBV18 and TRBJ2-1, with TRBD1 matching 7 bases. Germline lookup yields CDR1 KGHSH and CDR2 LQKENI. This CDR3 comprises 16 residues. J was trimmed by 5 bases and V by 3 bases; bases with no gene match: 10. The CDR3 protein is CASSPWMPGTDNEQFF. DNA of the CDR3: TGTGCCAGCTCACCGTGGATGCCCGGGACAGACAATGAGCAGTTCTTC.

On this clone itself: Other DNA sequences from this sample encode an identical CDR3 as well. The chain links TRBV7-8 to TRBJ2-2; D gene ambiguous. CDR3 length: 14 residues. The V and J ends lost 5 bases and 0 bases respectively, with 7 bases between them. CDR1 and CDR2 from the germline V gene are SGHVS and FQNEAQ. CDR3 sequence: CASSPLANTGELFF. Written as DNA, the CDR3 is TGTGCCAGCAGCCCCCTCGCGAACACCGGGGAGCTGTTTTTT.

The chain joins TRBV5-6 to TRBJ2-5; 14 bases fit TRBD2. J gave up 1 base and V 5 bases, and 7 bases lay outside the gene matches. There are 17 residues in the CDR3. Germline-derived CDR1 and CDR2 are SGHDT and YYEEEE. The chain's CDR3 is CASSRGLAGALQETQYF. CDR3 bases: TGTGCCAGCAGTCGGGGACTAGCGGGGGCCCTCCAAGAGACCCAGTACTTC.

The rearrangement uses TRBV15 and TRBJ1-1; D gene ambiguous. V was clipped by 1 base and J by 1 base, with 7 bases between them. CDR1 and CDR2 (germline): LNHNV, YYDKDF (reference sequence). The CDR3 runs 14 residues. The CDR3: CATSRVLGNTEAFF. CDR3 in DNA: TGTGCCACCAGCAGAGTCTTGGGGAACACTGAAGCTTTCTTT.